This T cell receptor (beta chain) was profiled in a study of blood T cell repertoires in COVID-19. The wider study: Italy, Spain and the United States were the sources of the convalescent and acute COVID-19 samples. In each case, the material was cDNA or gDNA derived from T cells, B-cell-depleted T cells, or PBMCs.

In the original processing: Reference gene primer amplification gave estimated nucleated cell counts. Using immunoSEQ multiplex PCR, the repertoire was profiled, and TCRdb retains in-frame clones only, with some absent. V and J calls and clone size come straight from that table; D and trimming were deduced from the DNA. The top ten hold about 4.2% of the sample, which has roughly 73,000 clones, roughly nine tenths seen once. The CDR3 has 13 residues. The germline V gene encodes CDR1 WSHSY and CDR2 SAAADI. Trimming took off 2 bases at V and 10 bases at J, with 12 bases between the two ends. The V call is TRBV10-2, the J call TRBJ2-1; possible D gene TRBD2, 5 bases. The TCR comes from a man aged 65 to 79 with active COVID-19. Sequencing was done on a sample of peripheral blood. CDR3 residues: CASSETPTREQFF. CDR3 coding DNA: TGCGCCAGCAGTGAGACCCCCACTAGGGAGCAGTTCTTC.